This T cell receptor beta chain originates from a study of spatial heterogeneity in lung cancer. A distinct unique molecular identifier was carried by each TCR cDNA molecule. One entry per CDR3 protein, called by TCRdb with MiXCR from the 5' RACE reads. The sample lists roughly 120,000 distinct CDR3 sequences, 10% to 15% occurring once. Time point: blood at routine non-recurrence follow-up after resection. Unsorted samples of tumor, nontumor lung or frozen PBMC had their whole RNA sequenced. The CDR3 consists of 15 residues. Trimming left V 2 bases short and J 5 bases short, with 16 bases between. Germline assignment: CDR1 MGHRA and CDR2 YSYEKL.

The source material was PBMCs, sampled at follow-up. The chain carries TRBV4-1 and TRBJ2-7; D possibly corresponds to TRBD1 (6 bases). The TCR comes from a male donor with early-stage non-small cell lung cancer. The CDR3 reads CASSQLQGPGDEQYF. The CDR3 DNA reads as TGCGCCAGCAGCCAACTTCAAGGTCCAGGGGACGAGCAGTACTTC.